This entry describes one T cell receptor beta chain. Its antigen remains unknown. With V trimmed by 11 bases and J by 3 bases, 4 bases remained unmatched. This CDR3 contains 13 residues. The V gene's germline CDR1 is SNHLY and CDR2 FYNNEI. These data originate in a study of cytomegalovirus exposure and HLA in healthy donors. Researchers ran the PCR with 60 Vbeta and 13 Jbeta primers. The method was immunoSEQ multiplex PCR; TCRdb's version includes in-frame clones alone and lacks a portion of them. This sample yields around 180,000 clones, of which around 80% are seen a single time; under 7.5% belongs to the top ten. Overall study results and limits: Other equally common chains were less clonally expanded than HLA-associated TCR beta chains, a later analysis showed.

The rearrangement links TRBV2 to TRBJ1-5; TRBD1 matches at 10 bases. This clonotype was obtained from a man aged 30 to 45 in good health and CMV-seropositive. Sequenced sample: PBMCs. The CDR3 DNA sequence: TGTGCCGGGGGACAGGGGATCAATCAGCCCCAGCATTTT. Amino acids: CAGGQGINQPQHF. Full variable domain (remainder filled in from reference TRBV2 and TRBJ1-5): EPEVTQTPSHQVTQMGQEVILRCVPISNHLYFYWYRQILGQKVEFLVSFYNNEISEKSEIFDDQFSVERPDGSNFTLKIRSTKLEDSAMYFCAGGQGINQPQHFGDGTRLSIL.